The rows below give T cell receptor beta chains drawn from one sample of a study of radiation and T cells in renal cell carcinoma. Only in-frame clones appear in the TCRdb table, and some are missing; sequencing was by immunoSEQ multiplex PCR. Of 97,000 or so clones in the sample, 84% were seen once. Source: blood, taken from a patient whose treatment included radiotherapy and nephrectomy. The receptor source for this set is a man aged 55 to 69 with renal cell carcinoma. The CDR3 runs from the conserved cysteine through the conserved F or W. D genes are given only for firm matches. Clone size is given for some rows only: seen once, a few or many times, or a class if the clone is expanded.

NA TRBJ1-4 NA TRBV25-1 CASRRGLFF TGTGCCAGCAGGCGGGGGCTGTTTTTT
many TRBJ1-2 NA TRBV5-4 CASSLAGAPYGYTF TGTGCCAGCAGCTTGGCCGGTGCACCCTATGGCTACACCTTC
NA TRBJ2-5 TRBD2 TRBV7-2 CASSSAGTRETQYF TGTGCCAGCAGCTCAGCCGGGACTAGGGAGACCCAGTACTTC
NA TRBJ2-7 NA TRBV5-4 CASGRGRSEQYF TGTGCCAGCGGGAGGGGGAGAAGTGAGCAGTACTTC
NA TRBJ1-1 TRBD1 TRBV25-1 CASSAPGGLATEAFF TGTGCCAGCAGTGCACCAGGGGGGTTGGCCACTGAAGCTTTCTTT
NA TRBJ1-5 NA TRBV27 CASSYRSSYQPQHF TGTGCCAGCAGTTACAGAAGCAGTTATCAGCCCCAGCATTTT
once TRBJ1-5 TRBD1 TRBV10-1 CASSGDRGNQPQHF TGCGCCAGCAGTGGGGACAGGGGCAATCAGCCCCAGCATTTT
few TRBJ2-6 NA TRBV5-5 CASSPRYGANVLTF TGTGCCAGCAGCCCCCGTTACGGGGCCAACGTCCTGACTTTC
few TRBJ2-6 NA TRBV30 CAWSVGGANVLTF TGTGCCTGGAGTGTCGGGGGGGCCAACGTCCTGACTTTC
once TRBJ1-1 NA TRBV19 CASSIQLNTEAFF TGTGCCAGTAGTATCCAGTTGAACACTGAAGCTTTCTTT
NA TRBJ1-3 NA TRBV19 CASSAGFGNTIYF TGTGCCAGTAGTGCAGGGTTCGGAAACACCATATATTTT
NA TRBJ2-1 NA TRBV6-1 CASSESAVSWNEQFF TGTGCCAGCAGTGAATCAGCAGTTAGTTGGAATGAGCAGTTCTTC
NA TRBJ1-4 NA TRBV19 CASMEVNEKLFF TGTGCCAGTATGGAGGTTAATGAAAAACTGTTTTTT
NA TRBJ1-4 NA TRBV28 CASSLGQGEDEKLFF TGTGCCAGCAGTTTAGGCCAGGGAGAAGATGAAAAACTGTTTTTT
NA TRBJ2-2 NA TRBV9 CASSGGPPMVTGELFF TGTGCCAGCAGCGGGGGACCGCCTATGGTGACCGGGGAGCTGTTTTTT
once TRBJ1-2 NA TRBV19 CASSITPGTGDYGYTF TGTGCCAGTAGTATTACACCCGGGACGGGAGACTATGGCTACACCTTC
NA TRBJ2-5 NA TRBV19 CASSTGTARQYF TGTGCCAGTAGTACAGGGACGGCTCGTCAGTACTTC
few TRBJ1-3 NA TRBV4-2 CASSQPGHGNTIYF TGTGCCAGCAGCCAGCCGGGACACGGAAACACCATATATTTT
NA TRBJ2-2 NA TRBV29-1 CSVGQAVGGELFF TGCAGCGTTGGACAGGCGGTCGGCGGGGAGCTGTTTTTT
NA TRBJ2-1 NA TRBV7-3 CASSSRRRPDHNEQFF TGTGCCAGCAGCTCGCGACGTCGGCCAGACCACAATGAGCAGTTCTTC
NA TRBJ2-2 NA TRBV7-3 CASSLTRFPANTGELFF TGTGCCAGCAGCTTAACCAGATTCCCCGCGAACACCGGGGAGCTGTTTTTT
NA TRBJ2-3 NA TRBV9 CASSPRPGRVTDTQYF TGTGCCAGCAGCCCCCGGCCGGGACGCGTCACAGATACGCAGTATTTT
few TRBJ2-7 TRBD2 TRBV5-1 CASSRTSGNYEQYF TGCGCCAGCAGCCGCACTAGCGGGAACTACGAGCAGTACTTC
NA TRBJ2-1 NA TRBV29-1 CSVLGSRDEQFF TGCAGCGTTCTAGGGTCCCGCGATGAGCAGTTCTTC
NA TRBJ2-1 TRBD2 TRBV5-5 CASSLNGLAVNEQFF TGTGCCAGCAGCTTGAATGGGCTAGCGGTGAATGAGCAGTTCTTC
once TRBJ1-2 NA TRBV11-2 CASSLTYGGHDGYTF TGTGCCAGCAGCTTAACGTACGGGGGGCACGATGGCTACACCTTC
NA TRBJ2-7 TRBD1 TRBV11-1 CASSRGTGSYEQYF TGTGCCAGCAGCCGGGGGACAGGGTCGTACGAGCAGTACTTC
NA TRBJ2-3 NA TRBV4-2 CASSQLTTGTDTQYF TGTGCCAGCAGCCAATTAACGACAGGCACAGATACGCAGTATTTT
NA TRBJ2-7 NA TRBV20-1 CSASRRDEQYF TGCAGTGCTAGTAGGCGGGACGAGCAGTACTTC
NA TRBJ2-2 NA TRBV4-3 CASSLRVTGELFF TGCGCCAGCAGCCTTAGGGTGACCGGGGAGCTGTTTTTT
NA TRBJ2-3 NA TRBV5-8 CASSLMWDTQYF TGTGCCAGCAGCTTGATGTGGGATACGCAGTATTTT
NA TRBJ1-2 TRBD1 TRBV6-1 CASIRDRDVGGYTF TGTGCCAGCATCCGGGACAGGGACGTCGGGGGCTACACCTTC
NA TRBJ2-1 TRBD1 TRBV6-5 CASRVGTGNYNEQFF TGTGCCAGCAGGGTCGGGACAGGGAACTACAATGAGCAGTTCTTC
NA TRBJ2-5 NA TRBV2 CASSVGGPAETQYF TGTGCCAGCAGTGTCGGGGGACCGGCGGAGACCCAGTACTTC
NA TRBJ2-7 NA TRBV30 CAWSVPRRTYFYEQYF TGTGCCTGGAGTGTACCCCGTAGAACCTACTTTTACGAGCAGTACTTC
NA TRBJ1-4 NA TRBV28 CASSLYQGRVGEKLFF TGTGCCAGCAGTTTATATCAAGGAAGGGTAGGAGAAAAACTGTTTTTT
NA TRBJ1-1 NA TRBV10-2 CASSEAVYTEAFF TGCGCCAGCAGCGAGGCTGTCTACACTGAAGCTTTCTTT